This TCR beta chain was sequenced in a study of cytotoxic CD8 clonotypes in ibrutinib-treated CLL. Study-wide findings and caveats: Clonality at baseline surpassed age-matched healthy donors and tracked circulating CD8+ T-cell counts. At ibrutinib response, clonality increased, and at progression it declined back toward baseline.

Concerning this clone: The antigen remains undetermined.

The planned depth of sequencing spanned 1 in 200,000 to 1 in 1 million T cells. Assay: immunoSEQ multiplex PCR; the TCRdb copy retains only in-frame clones and omits some. The sample has 130,000 or so clones, 80% to 90% seen once. V gave up 5 bases and J gave up 5 bases, with 19 bases separating them. The germline V gene has CDR1 SGDLS and CDR2 YYNGEE. CDR3 length: 15 amino acids. This clonotype originated in a human donor with chronic lymphocytic leukemia. The sequencing here drew on PBMCs, taken after 24 months of ibrutinib treatment. This chain connects TRBV9 to TRBJ2-5; weak D call: TRBD1 (5 bases). The CDR3 coding sequence is TGTGCCAGCAGTCAGACGACAGTACCGAGGGAGACCCAGTACTTC. Its protein is CASSQTTVPRETQYF.